The 8 T cell receptor beta chains below all came from one sample that was sequenced in a study of blood T cells in healthy people across ages. Primers used in a second PCR of roughly 6 to 12 cycles were a sample-barcoded 5' primer and a J-beta primer mix. TCRdb analysed the 5' RACE reads with MiXCR anew, one entry per CDR3 protein. The sample shows about 680,000 distinct CDR3 sequences, around 48% of them seen only once. Sequencing was performed on blood. The source is a woman in her fifties or sixties in good health.

The V and J genes are TRBV27 and TRBJ1-5; D is possibly TRBD1 (5 bases). Germline V gene sequence: CDR1 MNHEY, CDR2 SMNVEV (reference sequence). Trimming shortened V by 3 bases and J by 4 bases, and 13 bases separated the two germline ends. The CDR3 extends over 15 amino acids. As DNA, the CDR3 is TGTGCCAGCAGTTTTCGCGGGGGAAATAATCAGCCCCAGCATTTT. It translates to CASSFRGGNNQPQHF.

This clonotype was counted a single time. This could be a read error, since a much larger clone is one nucleotide away. The chain employs TRBV15 and TRBJ2-7; 11 bases agree with TRBD1. This CDR3 has 15 amino acids. CDR1 and CDR2 from the germline V gene are LNHNV and YYDKDF (reference sequence). CDR3 sequence (DNA): TGTGCCGCCAGCAGAGGGGGGACAGGGGGGTACGAGCAGTACTTC. This translates into CAASRGGTGGYEQYF.

A word on this clonotype: A junction end diverges from the germline sequence, so it may reflect a read error. The chain has TRBV27 and TRBJ2-7, with D perhaps matching TRBD1 (6 bases). This CDR3 has 17 residues. Germline CDR1 is MNHEY and CDR2 is SMNVEV (reference sequence). As DNA, the CDR3 is TGTGCCAGCAGTTTAAAACACCCTAATCAGGGGCCCTACGAGCGGTACTTC. Translating it yields CASSLKHPNQGPYERYF.

The V and J genes are TRBV6-1 and TRBJ2-1; D is unclear. Per germline, CDR1 MNHNS and CDR2 SASEGT. The CDR3 has 15 amino acids. V was clipped by 0 bases and J by 1 base, with 7 bases between them. Here the CDR3 reads CASSEARLSYNEQFF. The CDR3 nucleotides are TGTGCCAGCAGTGAAGCTAGGTTGTCCTACAATGAGCAGTTCTTC.

The rearrangement links TRBV7-9 to TRBJ2-5, with D tentatively TRBD2 (6 bases). The CDR3 covers 14 residues. Trimming removed 0 bases at V and 11 bases at J, with 16 bases between. Germline V lookup: CDR1 SEHNR, CDR2 FQNEAQ (reference sequence). The CDR3 reads CASSLARTINEQYF. The DNA of the CDR3 is TGTGCCAGCAGCTTAGCCAGGACTATCAATGAGCAGTACTTC.

The rearrangement uses TRBV29-1 and TRBJ2-1; D perhaps matches TRBD2 (6 bases). Germline CDR1 reads SQVTM; CDR2 reads ANQGSEA. Trimming stripped 1 base from V and 5 bases from J, with 15 bases between. The length of the CDR3 is 15 residues. The CDR3 nucleotides are TGCAGCGTTGAAGTGGGGACTCCCCACGACAATGAGCAGTTCTTC. Residues: CSVEVGTPHDNEQFF.

The chain uses TRBV29-1 and TRBJ1-1; D might be TRBD1 (6 bases). The V gene's germline CDR1 is SQVTM and CDR2 ANQGSEA. V lost 5 bases and J 3 bases, leaving 16 bases between the germline ends. CDR3 length equals 14 residues. CDR3 residues: CSVSSGERDTEAFF. Here the CDR3 DNA reads TGCAGCGTTTCCTCAGGGGAGAGAGACACTGAAGCTTTCTTT.

This chain connects TRBV27 to TRBJ1-5; D is uncertain. There are 13 residues in the CDR3. The V end was cut by 3 bases, the J end by 7 bases, with 10 bases between. Germline loops: CDR1 MNHEY, CDR2 SMNVEV (reference sequence). This chain's CDR3 is CASSLDEGQPQHF. CDR3 DNA sequence: TGTGCCAGCAGTTTGGACGAAGGACAGCCCCAGCATTTT.